This is a list of T cell receptor beta chains from one sample in a study of Ad26.COV2.S vaccination and SARS-CoV-2 variants. Clones were read by immunoSEQ multiplex PCR, and TCRdb kept only the in-frame ones, dropping some. The profile shows 380,000 or so clones, around 89% of them singletons. The sample here was peripheral blood, taken in a trial of Ad26.COV2.S vaccine versus placebo. The source is a person aged 18-65 years who received the Ad26.COV2.S COVID-19 vaccine or a placebo. The CDR3 runs from the conserved cysteine through the conserved F or W. A D gene is named only where the DNA matches it firmly. Not all rows give a size; the values are once, few, many and, for expanded clones, a class.

>-|-|TRBV19|TRBJ2-7
CASSPRGSMRYEQYF
TGTGCCAGTAGCCCACGCGGTTCCATGAGGTACGAGCAGTACTTC
>-|TRBD2|TRBV10-3|TRBJ2-7
CAISESGLAGTYEQYF
TGTGCCATCAGTGAGTCGGGACTAGCGGGAACCTACGAGCAGTACTTC
>-|-|TRBV28|TRBJ1-2
CASSLVESYGYTF
TGTGCCAGCAGTTTAGTCGAGAGTTATGGCTACACCTTC
>-|-|TRBV9|TRBJ2-1
CASSRSGTSNEQFF
TGTGCCAGCAGCCGTTCGGGGACTTCGAATGAGCAGTTCTTC
>-|-|TRBV30|TRBJ2-1
CAWSASRRNEQFF
TGTGCCTGGAGTGCGTCCAGGAGGAATGAGCAGTTCTTC
>many|-|TRBV5-1|TRBJ1-1
CASAGGANTEAFF
TGCGCCAGCGCGGGGGGAGCGAACACTGAAGCTTTCTTT
>once|-|TRBV19|TRBJ1-6
CASSIDRLNSPLHF
TGTGCCAGTAGTATAGACAGGTTAAATTCACCCCTCCACTTT
>once|TRBD1|TRBV5-1|TRBJ1-1
CASRAGGMNTEAFF
TGCGCCAGCAGGGCAGGGGGGATGAACACTGAAGCTTTCTTT
>-|TRBD2|TRBV9|TRBJ2-7
CASSVSGSGAYEQYF
TGTGCCAGCAGCGTAAGCGGGAGTGGCGCCTACGAGCAGTACTTC
>-|-|TRBV19|TRBJ2-3
CASSIVILEDTQYF
TGTGCCAGTAGTATTGTCATACTGGAAGATACGCAGTATTTT
>-|-|TRBV10-3|TRBJ2-1
CAISGVPVRDEQFF
TGTGCCATCAGTGGAGTACCTGTCCGGGATGAGCAGTTCTTC
>-|-|TRBV7-2|TRBJ1-3
CASSLGSANSGNTIYF
TGTGCCAGCAGCTTAGGGTCAGCGAACTCTGGAAACACCATATATTTT
>-|-|TRBV6-2/TRBV6-3|TRBJ1-6
CASSYPTHSPLHF
TGTGCCAGCAGTTACCCGACCCATTCACCCCTCCACTTT
>-|-|TRBV30|TRBJ1-2
CAWSERRSYTF
TGTGCCTGGAGTGAGAGAAGGAGCTACACCTTC
>-|TRBD1|TRBV7-2|TRBJ2-3
CASSTRQGASTDTQYF
TGTGCCAGCAGCACAAGACAGGGGGCTTCCACAGATACGCAGTATTTT
>-|-|TRBV10-3|TRBJ2-1
CAISEYRLEGRYNEQFF
TGTGCCATCAGTGAGTACAGGTTGGAGGGTAGGTACAATGAGCAGTTCTTC
>-|-|TRBV5-4|TRBJ2-2
CASSRWMRGTGELFF
TGTGCCAGCAGCCGCTGGATGCGGGGAACCGGGGAGCTGTTTTTT
>-|-|TRBV7-2|TRBJ2-4
CASSLVSEGDIQYF
TGTGCCAGCAGCTTAGTTTCTGAGGGAGACATTCAGTACTTC
>-|-|TRBV7-9|TRBJ1-2
CASRDGAGWYGYTF
TGTGCCAGCAGGGACGGGGCAGGGTGGTATGGCTACACCTTC
>-|TRBD2|TRBV5-1|TRBJ2-1
CASSPGLAGGEQFF
TGCGCCAGCAGCCCGGGACTAGCGGGAGGTGAGCAGTTCTTC
>-|-|TRBV5-4|TRBJ1-2
CASSLDRWGYGYTF
TGTGCCAGCAGCTTGGATCGTTGGGGCTATGGCTACACCTTC
>-|-|TRBV29-1|TRBJ1-2
CSVERGGGYTF
TGCAGCGTTGAACGGGGGGGCGGCTACACCTTC
>-|TRBD2|TRBV7-6|TRBJ2-3
CASSRRPGGGNTDTQYF
TGTGCCAGCAGCAGAAGACCCGGCGGGGGTAACACAGATACGCAGTATTTT